Listed here are 24 T cell receptor beta chains from one sample, sequenced in a study of CD8 T cells in ankylosing spondylitis. No antigen has been assigned to these receptors. The study's findings and limits: Characteristic of ankylosing spondylitis blood, it appeared, was a TCR beta motif comprising about 8 highly homologous variants.

TCRdb reprocessed the 5' RACE reads via MiXCR and lists one record per CDR3 protein. The sample consists of about 90,000 distinct CDR3 sequences, approximately 9.6% of them appearing once. What was sequenced was blood, either unsorted or a sorted T cell fraction (not recorded which). These receptors were obtained from a male donor with ankylosing spondylitis.

There are many counts of this clonotype. The chain links TRBV7-8 to TRBJ2-7; perhaps TRBD2 as D (6 bases). Germline lookup yields CDR1 SGHVS and CDR2 FQNEAQ. Trimming removed 7 bases from V and 7 bases from J, with 11 bases in between. The CDR3 covers 11 residues. The CDR3 sequence is CASNLGGEQYF. The CDR3 bases are TGTGCCAGCAACCTAGGAGGGGAGCAGTACTTC.

This clonotype showed up just a few times. The chain employs TRBV12-5 and TRBJ2-7, with D hard to call. Trimming took off 6 bases at V and 3 bases at J, with 6 bases between the two ends. This CDR3 has 11 amino acids. CDR1 is LGHNT, CDR2 FRNRAP, per germline. The chain's CDR3 is CASGDGYEQYV. The CDR3 DNA reads as TGTGCTAGTGGAGACGGCTACGAGCAGTACGTC.

This clonotype occurred a few times. CDR3 amino acids: CASSPDRGGQPQHF. CDR3 nucleotides: TGTGCCAGCAGCCCGGACAGGGGAGGTCAGCCCCAGCATTTT. The rearrangement uses TRBV5-6 and TRBJ1-5, with TRBD1 identical over 9 bases. This CDR3 has 14 residues. After removal of 4 bases from V and 6 bases from J, the junction contained 5 bases not matched to a gene. Germline V gene data show CDR1 as SGHDT and CDR2 as YYEEEE.

This clonotype was detected a few times. The chain employs TRBV29-1 and TRBJ2-1; TRBD2 matches 12 bases. The CDR3 spans 16 residues. The trim removed 7 bases at V and 0 bases at J, leaving 7 bases unmatched. Germline V CDR1 and CDR2: SQVTM, ANQGSEA. The CDR3 reads CSAPGLAGISYNEQFF. Written as DNA, the CDR3 is TGCAGCGCCCCAGGACTAGCGGGGATCTCCTACAATGAGCAGTTCTTC.

This clonotype was recorded many times. J is TRBJ2-2 and V is TRBV7-9; 8 bases map to TRBD2. CDR3 length: 15 residues. CDR1 is SEHNR, CDR2 FQNEAQ, per germline (reference sequence). V gave up 5 bases and J gave up 2 bases; unmatched junction bases: 4. The CDR3 sequence is CASSPIAGNTGELFF. CDR3 DNA: TGTGCCAGCAGCCCGATAGCGGGAAACACCGGGGAGCTGTTTTTT.

This clonotype came up a few times. The chain uses TRBV20-1 and TRBJ2-1; 11 bases are a match to TRBD2. V shed 5 bases and J 4 bases; nucleotides not matched to a gene: 7. The CDR3 is made up of 15 amino acids. Germline values: CDR1 DFQATT, CDR2 SNEGSKA (reference sequence). The CDR3 DNA is TGCAGTGCTCCTTCTATAGCGGGAGGGTACAATGAGCAGTTCTTC. Translating it yields CSAPSIAGGYNEQFF.

There are a few counts of this clonotype. The genes are TRBV7-6 and TRBJ1-1; D is possibly TRBD1 (6 bases). Germline V gene sequence: CDR1 SGHVS, CDR2 FNYEAQ. The CDR3 has 13 residues. The V gene lost 4 bases and the J gene lost 5 bases, with 11 bases spanning the gap. The CDR3 reads CASSSRGRTEAFF. CDR3 nucleotides: TGTGCCAGCAGCTCCAGGGGCCGGACTGAAGCTTTCTTT.

This clonotype has just a few counts. The chain joins TRBV20-1 to TRBJ1-1; maybe TRBD1 (5 bases). Trimming removed 8 bases at V and 0 bases at J, with 16 bases between. In germline, CDR1 is DFQATT, CDR2 SNEGSKA (reference sequence). The CDR3 runs 14 residues. In DNA, the CDR3 is TGCAGTACAACCGGGCAGGGTTTGAACACTGAAGCTTTCTTT. This sequence encodes CSTTGQGLNTEAFF.

This clonotype was counted at least ten times. The V and J genes are TRBV24-1 and TRBJ2-5; no reliable D call. CDR3 size: 12 residues. V was pared by 4 bases and J by 5 bases, with 7 bases between. Germline values: CDR1 KGHDR, CDR2 SFDVKD. The CDR3: CATSEGWETQYF. As DNA, the CDR3 is TGTGCCACCAGTGAAGGTTGGGAGACCCAGTACTTC.

This clonotype was seen a few times. The chain employs TRBV7-9 and TRBJ2-1, with 10 bases matching TRBD2. The germline V gene has CDR1 SEHNR and CDR2 FQNEAQ (reference sequence). V lost 1 base, J lost 4 bases, and 7 bases stayed unmatched. CDR3 size: 17 residues. The CDR3 region is CASSLGGGLALYNEQFF. DNA of the CDR3: TGTGCCAGCAGCTTAGGAGGGGGACTAGCGCTTTACAATGAGCAGTTCTTC. Supplemented by reference TRBV7-9 and TRBJ2-1, the full variable domain reads DTGVSQNPRHKITKRGQNVTFRCDPISEHNRLYWYRQTLGQGPEFLTYFQNEAQLEKSRLLSDRFSAERPKGSFSTLEIQRTEQGDSAMYLCASSLGGGLALYNEQFFGPGTRLTVL.

The rearrangement links TRBV10-3 to TRBJ2-3; the match to TRBD2 covers 8 bases. The CDR3 length is 19 residues. V was pared by 8 bases and J by 0 bases, with 19 bases of the junction left unmatched. Germline V CDR1 and CDR2: ENHRY, SYGVKD. This CDR3 is CAISPGGGGSSLSTDTQYF. In DNA, the CDR3 is TGTGCCATCTCCCCGGGGGGGGGCGGGAGTAGTCTTAGCACAGATACGCAGTATTTT.

The rearrangement links TRBV20-1 to TRBJ2-7; TRBD1 matches 9 bases. With V trimmed by 4 bases and J by 3 bases, 7 bases remained unmatched. The CDR3 contains 14 residues. Germline V gene sequence: CDR1 DFQATT, CDR2 SNEGSKA (reference sequence). As DNA, the CDR3 is TGCAGTGCTACCGGGACAGGGTTCGTCTACGAGCAGTACTTC. Residues: CSATGTGFVYEQYF.

The J gene is TRBJ2-7, the V gene TRBV24-1; tentatively, D is TRBD2 (6 bases). The germline gives CDR1 KGHDR, CDR2 SFDVKD. V lost 6 bases and J lost 3, with 17 bases in between. This CDR3 spans 15 amino acids. The CDR3 DNA is TGTGCCACCAGTCCTGGGACCGCCGGGGGCTACGAGCAGTACTTC. This gives the protein CATSPGTAGGYEQYF.

The sample holds a few counts of this clonotype. The chain carries TRBV11-2 and TRBJ1-1; 10 bases fit TRBD1. The CDR3 loop spans 13 amino acids. Germline CDR1 SGHAT, CDR2 FQNNGV. V lost 3 bases and J lost 8; bases outside the gene matches: 3. Written as DNA, the CDR3 is TGTGCCAGCAGCTTCGACAGGGGGCAAGAAGCTTTCTTT. Protein sequence: CASSFDRGQEAFF.

This clonotype has a count of ten or more. The chain has TRBV6-6 and TRBJ2-2; D remains ambiguous. V gave up 5 bases and J gave up 7 bases, with 8 bases separating them. Germline CDR1 is MNHNY and CDR2 is SVGAGI (reference sequence). There are 12 residues in the CDR3. The CDR3 DNA sequence: TGTGCCAGCAGTATACACAACGGGGAGCTGTTTTTT. It codes for CASSIHNGELFF.

V is TRBV5-6 and J is TRBJ1-1; a possible D gene is TRBD1 (5 bases). Trimming left V 2 bases short and J 7 bases short, with 18 bases between. CDR3 size: 15 residues. Germline values: CDR1 SGHDT, CDR2 YYEEEE. CDR3 sequence (DNA): TGTGCCAGCAGCTTCGCGGCAGGGCCCCCCTATGAAGCTTTCTTT. Translation: CASSFAAGPPYEAFF.

This clonotype was found many times. The chain is built from TRBV13 and TRBJ1-6; 7 bases agree with TRBD1. The CDR3 extends over 15 amino acids. The germline CDR1 and CDR2 sequences are PRHDT and FYEKMQ (reference sequence). V shed 8 bases, J shed 7 bases, and the junction held 11 bases outside the gene matches. The CDR3 coding sequence is TGTGCCAGCCGTCCGGACAGGATGGGAAATTCACCCCTCCACTTT. It translates to CASRPDRMGNSPLHF.

The chain couples TRBV7-8 to TRBJ2-1; 13 bases fit TRBD2. The V gene end was trimmed by 6 bases and the J gene end by 6 bases; junction bases not matched to a gene: 11. This CDR3 is 17 amino acids long. Looked up from germline, CDR1 is SGHVS and CDR2 is FQNEAQ. The CDR3 DNA follows: TGTGCCAGCAGTAAATTACAAACTAGCGGGAGGGCCAATGAGCAGTTCTTC. Residues: CASSKLQTSGRANEQFF.

This clonotype was observed at least ten times. The rearrangement links TRBV4-1 to TRBJ2-1, with TRBD2 matching 9 bases. The V gene's germline CDR1 is MGHRA and CDR2 YSYEKL. V gave up 0 bases and J gave up 3 bases; unmatched junction bases: 6. The CDR3 is made up of 17 amino acids. As DNA, the CDR3 is TGCGCCAGCAGCCAAGAGGCGGATAGCGGGGGCTACAATGAGCAGTTCTTC. This gives the protein CASSQEADSGGYNEQFF.

The table lists this clonotype with a few counts. The rearrangement uses TRBV5-1 and TRBJ2-7; D possibly corresponds to TRBD1 (6 bases). The CDR3 sequence is 12 residues long. Germline V gene lookup returns CDR1 SGHRS and CDR2 YFSETQ. V was clipped by 2 bases and J by 4 bases, with 7 bases between them. CDR3 protein: CASSFTGYEQYF. Written as DNA, the CDR3 is TGCGCCAGCAGCTTTACAGGGTACGAGCAGTACTTC.

The CDR3 nucleotides are TGCGCCAGCAGCCAGGACCCGGGAGGTAGGGCAGGCACTGAAGCTTTCTTT. Translated: CASSQDPGGRAGTEAFF. V and J are TRBV4-1 and TRBJ1-1; D unresolved. The CDR3 loop spans 17 amino acids. Trimming took off 3 bases at V and 4 bases at J, with 21 bases between the two ends. CDR1 is MGHRA, CDR2 YSYEKL, per germline.

This chain joins TRBV15 and TRBJ2-5; D uncertain. The CDR3 spans 14 residues. V gave up 6 bases and J gave up 0 bases, with 11 bases separating them. CDR1 and CDR2 from the germline V gene are LNHNV and YYDKDF (reference sequence). CDR3 DNA sequence: TGTGCCACCAGTGAACTTCCGTACCAAGAGACCCAGTACTTC. Amino acids: CATSELPYQETQYF.

The chain recombines TRBV5-1 with TRBJ1-5; no clear D gene. The germline V and J ends were trimmed by 8 bases and 12 bases, with 12 bases remaining between them. The CDR3 is 10 amino acids. Germline values: CDR1 SGHRS, CDR2 YFSETQ. In DNA form, the CDR3 reads TGCGCCAGTCCCGGGAAGCGCCAGCATTTT. It is translated as CASPGKRQHF.

In this sample, this clonotype turned up many times. The chain combines TRBV20-1 with TRBJ2-7; 7 nucleotides line up with TRBD2. Germline V gene sequence: CDR1 DFQATT, CDR2 SNEGSKA (reference sequence). V lost 6 bases, J lost 2 bases, and 10 bases stayed unmatched. The CDR3 has 14 residues. The CDR3 nucleotides are TGCAGTGCCGTCGGGGGGAGGGGTCCCTACGAGCAGTACGTC. It specifies CSAVGGRGPYEQYV.